Described below is a single T cell receptor (beta chain) sequence and its context. What it binds is unknown. The sample belongs to a study of ipilimumab plus nivolumab after autologous stem cell transplantation. Findings of the study overall: The authors say TCR, Treg and microbiome findings warrant further study.

The assay was immunoSEQ multiplex PCR, and TCRdb's table has in-frame clones only and misses some. The table lists fewer than 15,000 clones, under 85% of them singletons. Patients got ipilimumab 1 mg/kg beginning 14 to 28 days post-transplant. CDR1 and CDR2 (germline): GTSNPN, SVGIG (reference sequence). The CDR3 has 13 amino acids. V lost 7 bases to trimming and J lost 2 bases, with 12 bases between them. This sequence originates from a male donor with primary mediastinal lymphoma. This chain joins TRBV30 and TRBJ1-3; a possible D gene is TRBD1 (6 bases). The sample consisted of PBMCs, taken in a trial of ipilimumab plus nivolumab as post-transplant consolidation. The chain's CDR3 is CAYDRSTGNTIYF. CDR3 nucleotides: TGTGCCTACGACAGGTCTACTGGAAACACCATATATTTT.